This T cell receptor beta chain was sequenced in a study of T cell responses to AZD1222 COVID-19 vaccine (dated by TCRdb to about 2021). As for the study more broadly: A total of 233 trial participants underwent TCR sequencing, of whom 200 to 220 received two doses of AZD1222 and about 26 received two doses of the MenACWY control vaccine. Enrollment into the trials was organized by age into subgroups of 18-55, 56-69 and 70-plus years, and those subgroups contained roughly 140, 27 and 60 TCR-sequenced participants, respectively.

Sequences SGHDT (CDR1) and YYEEEE (CDR2) are obtained from the germline V gene. Reading from cysteine to phenylalanine, the CDR3 counts 16 amino acids. Only CDR3 DNA remains: 48 bases, in frame from the first base. The V end loses 0 bases and the J end loses 9 bases, and a stretch of 19 bases separates them. The time point label of this sample denotes: about 28 days (+/-7) after the second vaccine dose. Because spike-specific TCR depth and breadth did not differ between the two schedules, AZD1222 recipients who got a second dose at roughly 4 weeks were pooled with those who got a second dose at roughly 12 weeks. Samples from vaccinated people were obtained from the UK trials COV001 and COV002, which included a single-blind randomized controlled phase 2/3 trial of AZD1222 (ChAdOx1 nCoV-19) in healthy adults. For TCRbeta chain sequencing, PBMC samples were collected from trial participants at day 0 and at day 28 after the second dose.

Concerning this clone itself: The specificity of this receptor is unknown. No much larger clonotype is one base removed from it; base qualities were not supplied.

The CDR3 regions of human TCRbeta chains were subjected to immunosequencing. Concerning the study's data processing: TCRs in the repertoires were compared against a reference library of SARS-CoV-2-specific TCRs that had been generated with the MIRA antigen-specificity platform. Breadth was defined as the fraction of unique TCRs that were SARS-CoV-2-associated. Depth was defined as the fraction of total T cells that were SARS-CoV-2-associated. Using the MIRA data, each spike-specific TCR was mapped to the spike region that the TCR reacts to and placed in a CD4 or CD8 class. Log10-transformed breadth and depth values were compared by one-way ANOVA with Sidak's multiple comparisons tests. The table comes from immuneACCESS by way of TCRdb, which keeps in-frame sequences with V and J called. Part of the clones is missing from these tables; in studies checked, under half for an unresolved V gene and the rest for unknown reasons. V and J calls and clone size come straight from that table; D and trimming were deduced from the DNA. The sample data list tens of thousands of clones, and about 90% of these were observed just once. The ten largest clones capture around 3.2% of the sample.

What the study reported, not specific to this receptor: No day 14 peak-response samples were available, so repertoires were characterized only after the peak T cell response. Participants were mostly white British and included more females than males, and it was suggested by the authors that clonal diversity may have been underestimated. Conclusions about previously exposed vaccinees are limited, since just six or seven AZD1222 recipients were seropositive for SARS-CoV-2 at baseline. The 56-69-year group was small, and its depth increase did not reach significance, likely because of low power. Vaccine-associated CD4 TCRs spanned the whole spike protein, with dominant responses in regions 160-218 and 743-854. Spike-specific TCR breadth and depth rose significantly after two AZD1222 doses compared with day 0 and with MenACWY recipients. Nearly half of unique spike-specific TCRs reportedly recognized epitopes outside regions mutated in the B.1.351 and B.1.1.7 variants.

Source: peripheral blood, taken 28 days after the second AZD1222 dose. This sequence uses TRBV5-6 and TRBJ2-1, with no reliable assignment of the D segment. The clonotype originates from an adult who received the AZD1222 COVID-19 vaccine. The DNA sequence is TGTGCCAGCAGCTTGGCCAGTGGGTCCCTTTCAGCTGAGCAGTTCTTC. The resulting protein is CASSLASGSLSAEQFF.